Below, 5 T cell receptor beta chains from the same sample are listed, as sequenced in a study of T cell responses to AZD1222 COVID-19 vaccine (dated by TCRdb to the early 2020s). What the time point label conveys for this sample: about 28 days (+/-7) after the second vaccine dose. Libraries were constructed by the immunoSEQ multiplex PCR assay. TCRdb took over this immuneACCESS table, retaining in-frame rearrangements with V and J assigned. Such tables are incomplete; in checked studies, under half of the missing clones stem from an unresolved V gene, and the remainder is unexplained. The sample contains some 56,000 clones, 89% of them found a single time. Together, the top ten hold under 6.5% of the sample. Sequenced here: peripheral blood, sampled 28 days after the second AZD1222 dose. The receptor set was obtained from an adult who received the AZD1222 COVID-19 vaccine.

The CDR3 nucleotides read TGCGCCAGCAGTGAGGCTGAGCATAATTCACCCCTCCACTTT. It translates to CASSEAEHNSPLHF. The chain employs TRBV10-2 and TRBJ1-6; D is ambiguous. CDR3 length equals 14 residues. Trimming cost V 2 bases and J 5 bases, with 7 bases left between them. From germline, CDR1 is WSHSY and CDR2 SAAADI.

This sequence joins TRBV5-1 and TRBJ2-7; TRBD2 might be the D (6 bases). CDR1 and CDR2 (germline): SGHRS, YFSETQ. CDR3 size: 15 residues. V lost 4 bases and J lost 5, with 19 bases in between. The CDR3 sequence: CASSLAGFSGHEQYF. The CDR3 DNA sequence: TGCGCCAGCAGCCTTGCGGGGTTTTCCGGGCACGAGCAGTACTTC. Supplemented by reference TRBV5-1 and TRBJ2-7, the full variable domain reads KAGVTQTPRYLIKTRGQQVTLSCSPISGHRSVSWYQQTPGQGLQFLFEYFSETQRNKGNFPGRFSGRQFSNSRSEMNVSTLELGDSALYLCASSLAGFSGHEQYFGPGTRLTVT.

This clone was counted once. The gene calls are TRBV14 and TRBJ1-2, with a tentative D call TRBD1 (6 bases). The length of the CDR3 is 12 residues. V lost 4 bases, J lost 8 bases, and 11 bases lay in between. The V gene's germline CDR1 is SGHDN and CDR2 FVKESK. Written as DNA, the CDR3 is TGTGCCAGCAGCCGGATCAGGGGCGGCTACACCTTC. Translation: CASSRIRGGYTF. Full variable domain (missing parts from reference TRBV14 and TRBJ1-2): EAGVTQFPSHSVIEKGQTVTLRCDPISGHDNLYWYRRVMGKEIKFLLHFVKESKQDESGMPNNRFLAERTGGTYSTLKVQPAELEDSGVYFCASSRIRGGYTFGSGTRLTVV.

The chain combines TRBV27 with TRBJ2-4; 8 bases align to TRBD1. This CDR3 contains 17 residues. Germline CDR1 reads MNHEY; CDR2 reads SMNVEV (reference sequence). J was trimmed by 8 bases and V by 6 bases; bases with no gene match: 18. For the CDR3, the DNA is TGTGCCAGCAGCTGGGGCTTCCTCAGGACAGGGCCCCACATTCAGTACTTC. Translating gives CASSWGFLRTGPHIQYF.

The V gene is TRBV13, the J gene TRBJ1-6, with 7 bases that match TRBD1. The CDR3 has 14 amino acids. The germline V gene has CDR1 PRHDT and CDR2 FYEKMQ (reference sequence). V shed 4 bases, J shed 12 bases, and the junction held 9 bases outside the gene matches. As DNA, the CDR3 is TGTGCCAGCAGCTGGCAGGGGGAAGGAAGACCCCTCCACTTT. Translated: CASSWQGEGRPLHF.